This T cell receptor (beta chain) originates from a study of blood T cell repertoires in COVID-19 (TCRdb year 2020). Looking at the study overall: Collaborator samples came from the United States, Italy and Spain and covered acute and convalescent phases of COVID-19. The repertoires were released in a freely available public database intended as a resource for research on the immune response to SARS-CoV-2. The samples were drawn from the first 160 participants of the ongoing ImmuneRACE study and from 1,254 subjects provided by 6 global collaborators. The material from the prospective study consisted of cDNA or gDNA derived from T cells, B-cell-depleted T cells, or PBMCs. Where HLA class I and class II types were available, the types were taken from metadata supplied by the sample provider, not from assay-based typing. Subjects who had been exposed to COVID-19, were actively infected with it, or had recovered from it provided the deeply sampled blood TCRbeta repertoires that made up the dataset. A de-identified subject ID, COVID-19 status, age in years and sex were almost always included in the sample metadata.

TCRbeta CDR3 regions were amplified from genomic DNA by means of the immunoSEQ Assay, a bias-controlled multiplex PCR. The source study handled its data this way. Within the assay, amplification of reference gene primers was used to estimate how many nucleated cells each sample contained. To quantify the absolute abundance of each unique TCRbeta CDR3 rearrangement, sequence reads were collapsed and filtered. For each sample, productive Simpson clonality was calculated as the square root of Simpson's diversity index across productive rearrangements. In its TCRdb copy, this immuneACCESS table keeps in-frame sequences only and misses some clones. Where compared with another copy, unresolved V genes explain less than half of these, and the others have no known cause. V and J calls and clone size are as listed in that table; D and trimming were resolved from the DNA. This sample holds approximately 71,000 clones; 79% were observed only once. About 26% of the sample comes from the top ten.

CDR3 length: 14 amino acids, cysteine to phenylalanine. Only CDR3 DNA is held: 42 bases, read in frame from base 1. Based on the germline V gene (reference sequence), the CDR1 and CDR2 sequences are LNHDA and SQIVND. Unmatched junction bases come to 2, with V trimmed by 3 bases and J by 4 bases. Whole blood was collected in K2EDTA tubes by collaborating institutions according to the institutions' own protocols. For TCRbeta analysis, collaborators shipped samples in one of three forms: frozen whole blood, isolated PBMCs, or DNA extracted from either of those sample types. The investigation overall reported the following: Clinical and demographic metadata were provided uncurated, with the amount varying by source and participant.

Of note for this clone: There is no known antigen for this receptor. Per-base qualities were not stored, and no clone one base away is much larger.

The sample was peripheral blood. This chain is built from TRBV19 and TRBJ1-5; TRBD1 agrees with 8 junctional bases. The sequence derives from a man between 60 and 70 years old with active or convalescent COVID-19. The CDR3 has the sequence CASSIRQGNQPQHF. The nucleotides are TGTGCCAGTAGTATCCGACAGGGGAATCAGCCCCAGCATTTT.